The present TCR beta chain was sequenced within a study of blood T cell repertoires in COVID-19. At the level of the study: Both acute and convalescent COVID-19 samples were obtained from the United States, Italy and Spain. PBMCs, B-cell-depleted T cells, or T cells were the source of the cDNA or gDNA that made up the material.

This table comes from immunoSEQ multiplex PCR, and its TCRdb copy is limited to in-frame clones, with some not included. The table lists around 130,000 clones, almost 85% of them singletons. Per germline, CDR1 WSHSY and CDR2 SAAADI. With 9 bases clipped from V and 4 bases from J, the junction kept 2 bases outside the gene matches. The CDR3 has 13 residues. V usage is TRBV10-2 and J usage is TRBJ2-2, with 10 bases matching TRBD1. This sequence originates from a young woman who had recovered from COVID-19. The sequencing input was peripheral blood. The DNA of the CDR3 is TGCGCCAGGCGACAGGGGGCCACCGGGGAGCTGTTTTTT. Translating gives CARRQGATGELFF.